This entry features one TCR beta chain sequence. Its cognate antigen is unknown. Original processing methods: ImmunoSEQ output held junction-only sequences without quality scores, so filtering differed. Method: immunoSEQ multiplex PCR; TCRdb's copy keeps in-frame clones and lacks some. V and J calls and clone size follow that table, whereas D and trimming were derived from the DNA. The sample shows about 2.3 million clones, 90% to 95% of them seen only once. This record comes from a study of shared clonotypes between healthy human individuals. Notes on the study in general: Generation of non-shared clonotypes was less probable than generation of clonotypes shared by all four donors. Approximately 4.6% of naive CD4 clonotypes were shared across a few donors.

Trimming left V 2 bases short and J 8 bases short, with 18 bases between. The CDR3 loop spans 15 amino acids. CDR1 is MDHEN, CDR2 SYDVKM, per germline. This receptor was identified in a man between 18 and 35 years old in good health. Some clones in this sample may be carry-over from other donors' samples. The sample taken for sequencing was naive CD4+ T cells from PBMCs. Subset described: CD45RA+ positively selected. This chain uses TRBV28 with TRBJ1-2, with D unresolved. CDR3 coding DNA: TGTGCCAGCAGTTTAAGTACAGTTGTACCCCGCGGCTACACCTTC. Protein: CASSLSTVVPRGYTF.